Here is one T cell receptor beta chain with its context. This clonotype was detected only a few times. Which antigen it targets is not known. The record has no base qualities; no much larger clone is one base away. This sample was included in a study of T-cell reconstitution after alpha-beta-depleted transplantation in children (dated by TCRdb to between 2015 and 2016). At the level of the whole study: Using TCR repertoire profiling, the study followed T-cell immune reconstitution in a quantitative way in children after TCRalphabeta/CD19-depleted allogeneic hematopoietic cell transplantation.

Including cysteine and phenylalanine, the CDR3 has 16 amino acids. Only the CDR3 part of the read is kept: 48 bases, read in frame from the first base. V is trimmed back by 3 bases and J by 6 bases, and the junction contains 11 bases that no gene match accounts for. The germline V gene encodes CDR1 KGHDR and CDR2 SFDVKD. The receptor library was made with PCR. The data were produced on an Illumina HiSeq 2500. To normalize quantification of the TCRbeta repertoire, the TCR libraries were built with molecular barcoding that relied on unique molecular identifiers. TCRdb reran the public reads through fastp at Q25 and MiXCR, keeping productive beta chains. Every distinct CDR3 protein forms one entry, paired with its most common genes and DNA. The sample data list roughly 200,000 distinct CDR3 sequences, and roughly a tenth of these were observed just once. Of the sample, approximately 6.2% falls within the top ten clones.

Sequenced here: PBMCs from the stem cell graft donor, sampled from the stem cell graft. The chain employs TRBV24-1 and TRBJ2-7, and 9 bases in between align with TRBD1. The clonotype originates from a human donor who donated a stem cell graft to a child with acute lymphoblastic leukemia. The base sequence is TGTGCCACCAGTGATCCCGGGACAGGGCCCACTGGCGAGCAGTACTTC. This gives the protein CATSDPGTGPTGEQYF.